Reported below is one TCR beta chain. This clone may be a read error of a much larger clone one base away. The sample belongs to a study of T cells in Graves' hyperthyroidism and ophthalmopathy. The CDR3 is made up of 13 amino acids. The V gene lost 1 base and the J gene lost 8 bases, with 7 bases spanning the gap. CDR1 and CDR2 from the germline V gene are SGDLS and YYNGEE. Amplified regions were TCR beta CDR3 sequences from RNA transcripts. Primed by the HTBI set, a first-round RT-PCR was run on the TCR CDR3. TCRdb recomputed calls from the multiplex PCR reads with MiXCR, one row per CDR3 protein. The top ten hold under 3.5% of the sample, which has some 550,000 distinct CDR3 sequences, about a sixth seen once.

This TCR derives from a woman in her forties with Graves' ophthalmopathy. The sequenced material came from blood. The V and J genes are TRBV9 and TRBJ1-6; D unclear. CDR3: CASSVNGDSPLHF. As DNA, the CDR3 is TGTGCCAGCAGCGTAAATGGGGATTCACCCCTCCACTTT.